A selection of T cell receptor beta chains follows, all from one sample in a study of CD8+ T cells in alopecia areata. Assay used: immunoSEQ multiplex PCR; TCRdb lists only in-frame clones, some missing. The table includes 150,000 or so clones, more than 40% detected once. Sequenced: CD4+ T cells sorted from blood. These receptors came from a human donor with alopecia areata. Both conserved end residues are part of each CDR3. D genes are given only for firm matches. Only some rows state a clone size, as once, few, many or a class for expanded clones.

V: TRBV11-1; J: TRBJ2-6; D: .; size: .; CDR3: CASRRTGGTAGANVLTF; DNA: TGTGCCAGCAGAAGGACAGGAGGGACGGCCGGGGCCAACGTCCTGACTTTC
V: TRBV29-1; J: TRBJ2-7; D: .; size: .; CDR3: CSVRRDAVSEQYF; DNA: TGCAGCGTTAGGCGGGACGCCGTCTCCGAGCAGTACTTC
V: TRBV5-1; J: TRBJ2-5; D: .; size: .; CDR3: CASSLAGATQYF; DNA: TGCGCCAGCAGCTTGGCCGGGGCAACCCAGTACTTC
V: TRBV10-3; J: TRBJ2-6; D: .; size: .; CDR3: CAISVDREVWSSGANVLTF; DNA: TGTGCCATCAGTGTAGATAGGGAAGTTTGGAGCTCTGGGGCCAACGTCCTGACTTTC
V: TRBV9; J: TRBJ2-7; D: .; size: .; CDR3: CASSVAMAPYEQYF; DNA: TGTGCCAGCAGCGTAGCGATGGCTCCCTACGAGCAGTACTTC
V: TRBV28; J: TRBJ2-7; D: .; size: .; CDR3: CASSLTTEQYF; DNA: TGTGCCAGCAGTTTGACGACAGAGCAGTACTTC
V: TRBV7-2; J: TRBJ2-1; D: .; size: .; CDR3: CASSQGRYNEQFF; DNA: TGTGCCAGCAGCCAGGGGCGTTACAATGAGCAGTTCTTC
V: TRBV29-1; J: TRBJ2-5; D: TRBD2; size: .; CDR3: CSSRGDRETQYF; DNA: TGCAGCTCTCGGGGGGATCGAGAGACCCAGTACTTC
V: TRBV19; J: TRBJ2-1; D: TRBD2; size: few; CDR3: CASSIYSSGRVSEQFF; DNA: TGTGCCAGTAGTATCTACTCTAGCGGGAGGGTTAGTGAGCAGTTCTTC
V: TRBV15; J: TRBJ2-2; D: TRBD2; size: once; CDR3: CATVGLAGRAGELFF; DNA: TGTGCCACCGTAGGACTAGCGGGAAGGGCCGGGGAGCTGTTTTTT
V: TRBV28; J: TRBJ2-5; D: TRBD1; size: .; CDR3: CATRGTGLETQYF; DNA: TGTGCCACCAGGGGGACCGGGCTCGAGACCCAGTACTTC
V: TRBV30; J: TRBJ1-2; D: .; size: .; CDR3: CAWEDGYTF; DNA: TGTGCCTGGGAGGATGGCTACACCTTC
V: TRBV30; J: TRBJ1-1; D: .; size: .; CDR3: CAWRAPLYRAVNTEAFF; DNA: TGTGCCTGGAGGGCCCCCCTTTACAGGGCGGTGAACACTGAAGCTTTCTTT
V: TRBV7-9; J: TRBJ2-5; D: .; size: .; CDR3: CASSYSRASETQYF; DNA: TGTGCCAGCAGCTACAGCCGGGCTTCGGAGACCCAGTACTTC
V: TRBV28; J: TRBJ2-7; D: .; size: few; CDR3: CASIHRDQSSYEQYF; DNA: TGTGCCAGCATACATAGGGACCAGAGCTCCTACGAGCAGTACTTC
V: TRBV27; J: TRBJ2-3; D: .; size: .; CDR3: CASSSTPSSTDTQYF; DNA: TGTGCCAGCAGTTCCACCCCCTCTAGCACAGATACGCAGTATTTT
V: TRBV6-6; J: TRBJ1-2; D: TRBD1; size: .; CDR3: CASSYPGTGGYYGYTF; DNA: TGTGCCAGCAGTTACCCTGGGACAGGGGGTTACTATGGCTACACCTTC
V: TRBV4-1; J: TRBJ2-2; D: TRBD2; size: .; CDR3: CASSHPGLAGANTGELFF; DNA: TGCGCCAGCAGCCACCCAGGACTAGCGGGAGCGAACACCGGGGAGCTGTTTTTT
V: TRBV5-1; J: TRBJ2-7; D: TRBD2; size: .; CDR3: CASSRSGLATYEQYF; DNA: TGCGCCAGCAGCAGATCGGGACTAGCAACCTACGAGCAGTACTTC
V: TRBV30; J: TRBJ1-1; D: .; size: .; CDR3: CAYGEAFF; DNA: TGTGCTTATGGGGAAGCTTTCTTT
V: TRBV7-2; J: TRBJ2-7; D: TRBD1; size: few; CDR3: CASSLAGTGDPYEQYF; DNA: TGTGCCAGCAGCTTAGCCGGGACAGGGGACCCCTACGAGCAGTACTTC
V: TRBV5-6; J: TRBJ1-1; D: .; size: .; CDR3: CASSLDEGEAFF; DNA: TGTGCCAGCAGCTTGGATGAGGGGGAAGCTTTCTTT
V: TRBV28; J: TRBJ1-1; D: .; size: few; CDR3: CASSKPSLGNTEAFF; DNA: TGTGCCAGCAGTAAACCATCCCTCGGGAACACTGAAGCTTTCTTT
V: TRBV5-1; J: TRBJ1-2; D: .; size: .; CDR3: CASSQGGYGYTF; DNA: TGCGCCAGCAGCCAGGGCGGCTATGGCTACACCTTC
V: TRBV5-4; J: TRBJ2-1; D: TRBD2; size: few; CDR3: CASSSIGGADNEQFF; DNA: TGTGCCAGCAGCTCGATCGGGGGGGCGGACAATGAGCAGTTCTTC
V: TRBV25-1; J: TRBJ2-2; D: .; size: .; CDR3: CASTGLEKGELFF; DNA: TGTGCCAGCACGGGACTCGAAAAGGGGGAGCTGTTTTTT
V: TRBV28; J: TRBJ1-1; D: .; size: .; CDR3: CASTQEHSWNEAFF; DNA: TGTGCCAGCACGCAGGAGCATTCTTGGAATGAAGCTTTCTTT
V: TRBV28; J: TRBJ2-5; D: .; size: few; CDR3: CASRQGQETQYF; DNA: TGTGCCAGCCGACAAGGGCAGGAGACCCAGTACTTC
V: TRBV5-1; J: TRBJ2-3; D: TRBD2; size: .; CDR3: CASSTGLAGGPDTQYF; DNA: TGCGCCAGCAGCACCGGACTAGCGGGAGGACCAGATACGCAGTATTTT
V: TRBV11-3; J: TRBJ2-1; D: TRBD1; size: few; CDR3: CASSLAEGGSLGQFF; DNA: TGTGCCAGCAGCTTAGCAGAAGGGGGCAGCTTAGGGCAGTTCTTC
V: TRBV29-1; J: TRBJ2-3; D: .; size: few; CDR3: CSVEEVRDTQYF; DNA: TGCAGCGTTGAAGAGGTACGAGATACGCAGTATTTT
V: TRBV6-5; J: TRBJ1-2; D: .; size: .; CDR3: CASSPTGGDYGYTF; DNA: TGTGCCAGCAGTCCGACTGGAGGGGACTATGGCTACACCTTC
V: TRBV15; J: TRBJ2-7; D: TRBD1; size: .; CDR3: CATSRDEGQLYEQYF; DNA: TGTGCCACCAGCAGAGATGAGGGACAGTTATACGAGCAGTACTTC
V: TRBV7-9; J: TRBJ2-3; D: TRBD2; size: .; CDR3: CASSPRRGLAQPSTDTQYF; DNA: TGTGCCAGCAGCCCCCGGCGAGGACTAGCGCAACCTAGCACAGATACGCAGTATTTT
V: TRBV7-8; J: TRBJ2-7; D: TRBD2; size: once; CDR3: CASSLGGLAETYEQYF; DNA: TGTGCCAGCAGCTTGGGTGGACTAGCGGAGACCTACGAGCAGTACTTC
V: TRBV29-1; J: TRBJ2-7; D: .; size: .; CDR3: CSVVPTLGEQYF; DNA: TGCAGCGTTGTGCCCACTCTGGGGGAGCAGTACTTC
V: TRBV29-1; J: TRBJ2-1; D: .; size: .; CDR3: CSVPLGGNEQFF; DNA: TGCAGCGTCCCACTAGGGGGCAATGAGCAGTTCTTC
V: TRBV6-1; J: TRBJ2-5; D: TRBD1; size: .; CDR3: CASSEQGAGETQYF; DNA: TGTGCCAGCAGTGAACAGGGGGCAGGAGAGACCCAGTACTTC
V: TRBV29-1; J: TRBJ2-2; D: TRBD2; size: .; CDR3: CSVERRERNTGELFF; DNA: TGCAGCGTTGAGAGGCGGGAGCGTAACACCGGGGAGCTGTTTTTT
V: TRBV29-1; J: TRBJ2-1; D: TRBD2; size: .; CDR3: CSGSGWPNEQFF; DNA: TGCAGCGGTAGCGGGTGGCCCAATGAGCAGTTCTTC
V: TRBV4-1; J: TRBJ2-2; D: .; size: few; CDR3: CASSQTSRAANTGELFF; DNA: TGCGCCAGCAGCCAAACATCCAGGGCGGCGAACACCGGGGAGCTGTTTTTT
V: TRBV23-1; J: TRBJ2-1; D: TRBD2; size: .; CDR3: CASGPSSGTSYNEQFF; DNA: TGCGCCAGTGGTCCCTCTAGCGGGACCTCCTACAATGAGCAGTTCTTC